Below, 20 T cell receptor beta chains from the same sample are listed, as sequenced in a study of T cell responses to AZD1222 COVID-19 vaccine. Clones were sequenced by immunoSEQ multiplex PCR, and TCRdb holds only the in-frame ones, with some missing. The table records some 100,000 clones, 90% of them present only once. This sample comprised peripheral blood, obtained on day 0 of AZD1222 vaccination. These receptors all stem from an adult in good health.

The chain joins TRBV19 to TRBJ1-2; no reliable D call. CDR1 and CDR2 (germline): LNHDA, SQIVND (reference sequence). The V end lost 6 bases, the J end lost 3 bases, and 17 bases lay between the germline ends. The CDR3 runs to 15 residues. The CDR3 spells CASSPTPGNYYGYTF. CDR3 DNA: TGTGCCAGTAGCCCGACGCCGGGGAATTACTATGGCTACACCTTC.

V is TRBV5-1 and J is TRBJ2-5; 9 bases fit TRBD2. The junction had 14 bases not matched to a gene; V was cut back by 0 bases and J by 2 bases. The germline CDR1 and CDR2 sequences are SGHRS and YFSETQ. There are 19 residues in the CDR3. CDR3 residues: CASSLGPSGAFRGQETQYF. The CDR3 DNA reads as TGCGCCAGCAGCTTGGGGCCTAGCGGGGCCTTCAGAGGGCAAGAGACCCAGTACTTC.

CDR3 residues: CASSPSQGNYGYTF. CDR3 nucleotides: TGTGCCAGCTCACCCTCTCAGGGGAACTATGGCTACACCTTC. The chain carries TRBV18 and TRBJ1-2, with TRBD1 as a possible D gene (6 bases). Germline CDR1 is KGHSH and CDR2 is LQKENI. The CDR3 is made up of 14 amino acids. The germline V and J ends were trimmed by 3 bases and 2 bases, with 10 bases remaining between them.

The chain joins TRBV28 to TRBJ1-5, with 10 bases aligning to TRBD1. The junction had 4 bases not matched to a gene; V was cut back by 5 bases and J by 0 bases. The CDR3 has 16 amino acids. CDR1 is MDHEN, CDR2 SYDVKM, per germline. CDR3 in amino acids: CASSPRTGGSNQPQHF. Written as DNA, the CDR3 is TGTGCCAGCAGTCCGAGGACAGGGGGTAGCAATCAGCCCCAGCATTTT.

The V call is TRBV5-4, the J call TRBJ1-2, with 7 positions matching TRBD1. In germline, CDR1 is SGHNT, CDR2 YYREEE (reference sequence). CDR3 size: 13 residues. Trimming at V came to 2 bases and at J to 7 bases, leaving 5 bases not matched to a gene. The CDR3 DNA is TGTGCCAGCAGCTTATACAGGGGAAGTGGCTACACCTTC. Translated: CASSLYRGSGYTF.

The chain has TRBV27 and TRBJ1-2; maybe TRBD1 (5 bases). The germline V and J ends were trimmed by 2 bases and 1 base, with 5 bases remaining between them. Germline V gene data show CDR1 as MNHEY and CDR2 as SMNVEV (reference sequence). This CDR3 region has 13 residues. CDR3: CASSLRGNYGYTF. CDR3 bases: TGTGCCAGCAGTTTAAGGGGTAACTATGGCTACACCTTC.

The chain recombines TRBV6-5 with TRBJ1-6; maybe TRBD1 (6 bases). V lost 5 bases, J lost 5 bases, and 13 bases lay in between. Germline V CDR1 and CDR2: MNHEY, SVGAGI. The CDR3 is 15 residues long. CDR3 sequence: CASSLGTPDNSPLHF. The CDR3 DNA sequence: TGTGCCAGCAGTCTTGGGACACCAGATAATTCACCCCTCCACTTT.

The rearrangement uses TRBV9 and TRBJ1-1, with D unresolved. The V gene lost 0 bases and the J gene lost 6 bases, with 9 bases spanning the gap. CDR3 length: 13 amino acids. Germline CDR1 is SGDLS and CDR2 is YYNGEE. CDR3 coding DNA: TGTGCCAGCAGCGTAGAGGGTTTCGCTGAAGCTTTCTTT. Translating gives CASSVEGFAEAFF.

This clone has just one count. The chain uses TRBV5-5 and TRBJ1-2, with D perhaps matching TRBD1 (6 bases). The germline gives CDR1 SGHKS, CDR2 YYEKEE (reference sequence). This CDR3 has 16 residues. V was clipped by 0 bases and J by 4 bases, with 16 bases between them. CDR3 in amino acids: CASSLDRGRGVYGYTF. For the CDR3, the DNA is TGTGCCAGCAGCTTGGATAGGGGCAGGGGAGTCTATGGCTACACCTTC.

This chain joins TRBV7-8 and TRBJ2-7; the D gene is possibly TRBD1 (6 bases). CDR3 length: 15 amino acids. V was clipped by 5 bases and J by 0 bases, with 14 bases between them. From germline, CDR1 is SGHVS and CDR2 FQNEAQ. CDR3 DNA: TGTGCCAGCAGCGACACCGGGACAAGCTCCTACGAGCAGTACTTC. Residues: CASSDTGTSSYEQYF.

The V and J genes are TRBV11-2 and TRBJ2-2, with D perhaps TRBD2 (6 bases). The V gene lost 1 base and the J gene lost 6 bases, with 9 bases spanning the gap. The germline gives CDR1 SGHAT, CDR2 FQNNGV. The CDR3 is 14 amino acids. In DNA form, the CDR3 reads TGTGCCAGCAGCTTAGTGTCGGGGGCCGGGGAGCTGTTTTTT. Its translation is CASSLVSGAGELFF.

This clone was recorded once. DNA for the CDR3: TGCGCCAGCAGCTGGGGGACCTCGGGAGACACCGGGGAGCTGTTTTTT. Protein product: CASSWGTSGDTGELFF. The chain has TRBV5-1 and TRBJ2-2, with a tentative D call TRBD2 (6 bases). The CDR3 extends over 16 amino acids. V lost 3 bases to trimming and J lost 3 bases, with 15 bases between them. The germline gives CDR1 SGHRS, CDR2 YFSETQ.

CDR3 in amino acids: CASKSGGAKNIQYF. The CDR3 nucleotides read TGTGCCAGTAAGAGCGGGGGGGCAAAAAACATTCAGTACTTC. V usage is TRBV19 and J usage is TRBJ2-4; the match to TRBD2 covers 10 bases. This CDR3 spans 14 amino acids. Germline V CDR1 and CDR2: LNHDA, SQIVND (reference sequence). Unmatched junction bases numbered 4, after V lost 7 bases and J lost 4 bases.

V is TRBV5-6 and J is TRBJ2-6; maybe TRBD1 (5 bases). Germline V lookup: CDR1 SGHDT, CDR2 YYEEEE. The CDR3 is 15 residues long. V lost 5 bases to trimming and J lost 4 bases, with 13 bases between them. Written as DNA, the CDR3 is TGTGCCAGCAGGAGTCAGGGCGTAGGGGCCAACGTCCTGACTTTC. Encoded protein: CASRSQGVGANVLTF. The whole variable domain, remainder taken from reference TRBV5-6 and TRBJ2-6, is DAGVTQSPTHLIKTRGQQVTLRCSPKSGHDTVSWYQQALGQGPQFIFQYYEEEERQRGNFPDRFSGHQFPNYSSELNVNALLLGDSALYLCASRSQGVGANVLTFGAGSRLTVL.

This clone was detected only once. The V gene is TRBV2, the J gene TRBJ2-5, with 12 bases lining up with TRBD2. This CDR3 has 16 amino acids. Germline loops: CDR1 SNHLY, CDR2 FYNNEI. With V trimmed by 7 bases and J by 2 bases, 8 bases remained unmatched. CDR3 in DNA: TGTGCCAGCATCCCCCTTGGACTAGCGGGGCAAGAGACCCAGTACTTC. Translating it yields CASIPLGLAGQETQYF. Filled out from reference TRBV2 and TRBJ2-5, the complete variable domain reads EPEVTQTPSHQVTQMGQEVILRCVPISNHLYFYWYRQILGQKVEFLVSFYNNEISEKSEIFDDQFSVERPDGSNFTLKIRSTKLEDSAMYFCASIPLGLAGQETQYFGPGTRLLVL.

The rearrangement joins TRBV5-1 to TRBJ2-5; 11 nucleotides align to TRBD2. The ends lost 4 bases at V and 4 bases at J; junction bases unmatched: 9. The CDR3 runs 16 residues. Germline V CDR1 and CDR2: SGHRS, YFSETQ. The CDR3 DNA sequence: TGCGCCAGCAGCACAATAGCGGGGGGGCCTTTAGAGACCCAGTACTTC. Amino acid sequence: CASSTIAGGPLETQYF. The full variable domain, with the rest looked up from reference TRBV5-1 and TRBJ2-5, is KAGVTQTPRYLIKTRGQQVTLSCSPISGHRSVSWYQQTPGQGLQFLFEYFSETQRNKGNFPGRFSGRQFSNSRSEMNVSTLELGDSALYLCASSTIAGGPLETQYFGPGTRLLVL.

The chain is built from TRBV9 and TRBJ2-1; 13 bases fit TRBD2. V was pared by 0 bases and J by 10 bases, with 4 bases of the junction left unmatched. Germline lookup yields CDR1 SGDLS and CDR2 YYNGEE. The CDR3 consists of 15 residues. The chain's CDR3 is CASSVVGTSGDEQFF. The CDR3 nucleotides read TGTGCCAGCAGCGTAGTGGGGACTAGCGGGGACGAGCAGTTCTTC.

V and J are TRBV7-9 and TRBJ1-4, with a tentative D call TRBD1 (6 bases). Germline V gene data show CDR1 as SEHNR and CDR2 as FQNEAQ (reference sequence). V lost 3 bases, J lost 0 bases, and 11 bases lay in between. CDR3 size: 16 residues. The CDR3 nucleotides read TGTGCCAGCAGCTTCGACGGGACACCAACTAATGAAAAACTGTTTTTT. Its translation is CASSFDGTPTNEKLFF.

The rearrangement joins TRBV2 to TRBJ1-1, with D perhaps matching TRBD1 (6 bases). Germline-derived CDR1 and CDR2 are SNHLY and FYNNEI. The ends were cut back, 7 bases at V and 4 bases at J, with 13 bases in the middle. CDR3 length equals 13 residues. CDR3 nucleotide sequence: TGTGCCAGCACCAGGGGTGAGGGCACTGAAGCTTTCTTT. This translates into CASTRGEGTEAFF. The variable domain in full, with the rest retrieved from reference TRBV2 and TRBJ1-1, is EPEVTQTPSHQVTQMGQEVILRCVPISNHLYFYWYRQILGQKVEFLVSFYNNEISEKSEIFDDQFSVERPDGSNFTLKIRSTKLEDSAMYFCASTRGEGTEAFFGQGTRLTVV.

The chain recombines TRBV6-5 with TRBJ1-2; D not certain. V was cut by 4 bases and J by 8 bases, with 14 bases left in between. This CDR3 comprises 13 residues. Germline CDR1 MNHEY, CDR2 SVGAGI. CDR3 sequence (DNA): TGTGCCAGCAGTTTATACGGGAATAGCGGCTACACCTTC. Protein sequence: CASSLYGNSGYTF.